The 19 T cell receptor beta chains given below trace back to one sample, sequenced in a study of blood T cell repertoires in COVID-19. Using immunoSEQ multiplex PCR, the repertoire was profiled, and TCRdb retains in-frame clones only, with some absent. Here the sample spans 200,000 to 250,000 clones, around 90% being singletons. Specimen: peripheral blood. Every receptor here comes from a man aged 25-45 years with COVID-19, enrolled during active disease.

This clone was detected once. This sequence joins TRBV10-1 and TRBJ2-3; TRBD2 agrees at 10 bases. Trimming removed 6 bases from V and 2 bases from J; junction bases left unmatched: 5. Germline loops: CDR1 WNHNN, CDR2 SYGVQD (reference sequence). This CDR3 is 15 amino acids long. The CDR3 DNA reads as TGCGCCAGCAGCTCGAGCGGGGGGGACACAGATACGCAGTATTTT. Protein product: CASSSSGGDTDTQYF.

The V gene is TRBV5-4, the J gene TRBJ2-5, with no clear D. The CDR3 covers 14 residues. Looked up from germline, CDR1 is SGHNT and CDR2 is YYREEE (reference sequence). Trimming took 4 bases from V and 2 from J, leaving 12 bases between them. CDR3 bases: TGTGCCAGCAGCCCGACTTCCAAACAAGAGACCCAGTACTTC. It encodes CASSPTSKQETQYF.

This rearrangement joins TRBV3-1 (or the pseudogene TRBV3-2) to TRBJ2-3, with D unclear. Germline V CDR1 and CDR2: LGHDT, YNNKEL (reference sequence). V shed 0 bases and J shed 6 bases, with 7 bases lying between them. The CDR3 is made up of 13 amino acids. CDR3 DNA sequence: TGTGCCAGCAGCCAAGAAACCCGGGATACGCAGTATTTT. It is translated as CASSQETRDTQYF.

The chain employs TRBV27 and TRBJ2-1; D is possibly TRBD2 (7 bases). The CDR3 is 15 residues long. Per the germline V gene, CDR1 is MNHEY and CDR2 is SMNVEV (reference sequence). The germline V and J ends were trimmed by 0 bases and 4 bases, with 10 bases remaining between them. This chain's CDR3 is CASSLSGGRYNEQFF. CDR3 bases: TGTGCCAGCAGTTTATCGGGGGGGCGTTACAATGAGCAGTTCTTC.

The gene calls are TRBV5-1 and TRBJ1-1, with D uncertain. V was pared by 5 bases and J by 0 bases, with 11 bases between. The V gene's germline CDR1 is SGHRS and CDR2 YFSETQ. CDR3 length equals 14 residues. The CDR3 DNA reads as TGCGCCAGCAGGGAGGGAGGGCTGAACACTGAAGCTTTCTTT. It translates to CASREGGLNTEAFF. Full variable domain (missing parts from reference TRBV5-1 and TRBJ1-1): KAGVTQTPRYLIKTRGQQVTLSCSPISGHRSVSWYQQTPGQGLQFLFEYFSETQRNKGNFPGRFSGRQFSNSRSEMNVSTLELGDSALYLCASREGGLNTEAFFGQGTRLTVV.

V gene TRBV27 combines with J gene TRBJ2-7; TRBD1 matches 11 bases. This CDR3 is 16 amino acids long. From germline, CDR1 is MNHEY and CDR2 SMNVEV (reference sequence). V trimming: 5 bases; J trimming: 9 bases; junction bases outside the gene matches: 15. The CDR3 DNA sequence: TGTGCCAGCAGTCAGACCCGGACAGGGGGCCCTCACCGGCAGTACTTC. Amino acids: CASSQTRTGGPHRQYF.

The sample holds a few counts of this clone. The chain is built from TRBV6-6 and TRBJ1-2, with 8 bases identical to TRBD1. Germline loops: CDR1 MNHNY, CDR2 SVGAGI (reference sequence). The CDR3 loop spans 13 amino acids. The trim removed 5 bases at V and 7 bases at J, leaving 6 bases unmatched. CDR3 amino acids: CASSPPTGGGYTF. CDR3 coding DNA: TGTGCCAGCAGTCCCCCCACAGGGGGTGGCTACACCTTC.

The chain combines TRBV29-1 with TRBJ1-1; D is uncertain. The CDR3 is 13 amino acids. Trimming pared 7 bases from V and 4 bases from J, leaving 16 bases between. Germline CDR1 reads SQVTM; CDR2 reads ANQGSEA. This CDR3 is CSAGKDLTTEAFF. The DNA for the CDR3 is TGCAGCGCCGGGAAAGACCTGACCACTGAAGCTTTCTTT.

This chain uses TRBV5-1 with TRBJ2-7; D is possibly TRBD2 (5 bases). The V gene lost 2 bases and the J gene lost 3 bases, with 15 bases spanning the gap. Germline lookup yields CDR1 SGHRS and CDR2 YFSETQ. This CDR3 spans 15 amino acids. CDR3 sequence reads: CASSLGWAGHYEQYF. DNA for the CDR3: TGCGCCAGCAGCTTAGGCTGGGCGGGCCACTACGAGCAGTACTTC.

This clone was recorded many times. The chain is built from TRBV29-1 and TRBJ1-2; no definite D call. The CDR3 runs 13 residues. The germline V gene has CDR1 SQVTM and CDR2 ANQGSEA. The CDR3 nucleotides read TGCAGTGCCTCTCCGGAGGTCGGCTATGGCTACACCTTC. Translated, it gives CSASPEVGYGYTF.

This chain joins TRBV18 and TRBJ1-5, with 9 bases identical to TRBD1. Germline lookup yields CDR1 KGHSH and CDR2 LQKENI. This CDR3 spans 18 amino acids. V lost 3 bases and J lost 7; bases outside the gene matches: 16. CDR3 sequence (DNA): TGTGCCAGCTCACCTGATTTGGACAGGGGTTTAGAGGGACAGCCCCAGCATTTT. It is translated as CASSPDLDRGLEGQPQHF.

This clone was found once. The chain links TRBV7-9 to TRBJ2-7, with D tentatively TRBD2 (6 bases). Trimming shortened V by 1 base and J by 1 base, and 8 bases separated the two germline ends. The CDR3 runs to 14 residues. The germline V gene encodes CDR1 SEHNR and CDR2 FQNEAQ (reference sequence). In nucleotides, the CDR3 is TGTGCCAGCAGCTTAGGGGAGGTATCCTACGAGCAGTACTTC. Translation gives CASSLGEVSYEQYF.

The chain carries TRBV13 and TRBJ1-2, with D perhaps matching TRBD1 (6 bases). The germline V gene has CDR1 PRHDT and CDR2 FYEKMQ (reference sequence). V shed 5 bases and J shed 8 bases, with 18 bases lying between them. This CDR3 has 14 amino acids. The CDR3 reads CASSPVSGAGGYTF. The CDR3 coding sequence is TGTGCCAGCAGCCCCGTCTCAGGGGCGGGCGGCTACACCTTC.

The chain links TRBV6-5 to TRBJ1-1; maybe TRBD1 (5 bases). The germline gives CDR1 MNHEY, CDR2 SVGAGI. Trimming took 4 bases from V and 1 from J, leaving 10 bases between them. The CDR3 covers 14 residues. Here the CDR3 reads CASSFPGGNTEAFF. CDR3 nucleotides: TGTGCCAGCAGTTTCCCGGGGGGGAACACTGAAGCTTTCTTT.

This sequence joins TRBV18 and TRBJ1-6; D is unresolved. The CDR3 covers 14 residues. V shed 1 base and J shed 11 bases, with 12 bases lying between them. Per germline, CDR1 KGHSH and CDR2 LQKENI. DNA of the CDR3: TGTGCCAGCTCACCACTAGAAAAGGCGGCACCCCTCCACTTT. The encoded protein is CASSPLEKAAPLHF.

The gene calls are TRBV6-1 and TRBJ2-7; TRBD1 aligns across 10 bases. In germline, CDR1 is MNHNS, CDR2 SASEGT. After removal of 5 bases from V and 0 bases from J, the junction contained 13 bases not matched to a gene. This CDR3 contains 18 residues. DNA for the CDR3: TGTGCCAGCAGTAAAGATGTTCCGGGACAGGGGATCTCCTACGAGCAGTACTTC. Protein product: CASSKDVPGQGISYEQYF.

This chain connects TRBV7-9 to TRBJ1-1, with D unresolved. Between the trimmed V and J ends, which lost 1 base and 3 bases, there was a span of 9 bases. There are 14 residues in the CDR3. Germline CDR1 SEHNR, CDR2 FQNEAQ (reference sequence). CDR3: CASSLGARDTEAFF. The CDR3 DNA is TGTGCCAGCAGCTTAGGAGCGAGGGACACTGAAGCTTTCTTT.

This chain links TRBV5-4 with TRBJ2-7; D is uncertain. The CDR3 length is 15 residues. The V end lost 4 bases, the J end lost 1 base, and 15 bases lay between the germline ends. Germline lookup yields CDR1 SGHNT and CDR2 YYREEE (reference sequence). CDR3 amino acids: CASSHLTERSYEQYF. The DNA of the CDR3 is TGTGCCAGCAGCCATCTGACGGAGAGGTCCTACGAGCAGTACTTC.

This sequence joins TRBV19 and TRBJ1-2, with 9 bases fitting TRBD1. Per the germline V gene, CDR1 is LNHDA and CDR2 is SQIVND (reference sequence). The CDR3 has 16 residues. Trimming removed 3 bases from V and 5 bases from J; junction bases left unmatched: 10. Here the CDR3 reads CASSMSSGTGLYGYTF. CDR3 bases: TGTGCCAGTAGTATGTCCTCCGGGACAGGGCTTTATGGCTACACCTTC.